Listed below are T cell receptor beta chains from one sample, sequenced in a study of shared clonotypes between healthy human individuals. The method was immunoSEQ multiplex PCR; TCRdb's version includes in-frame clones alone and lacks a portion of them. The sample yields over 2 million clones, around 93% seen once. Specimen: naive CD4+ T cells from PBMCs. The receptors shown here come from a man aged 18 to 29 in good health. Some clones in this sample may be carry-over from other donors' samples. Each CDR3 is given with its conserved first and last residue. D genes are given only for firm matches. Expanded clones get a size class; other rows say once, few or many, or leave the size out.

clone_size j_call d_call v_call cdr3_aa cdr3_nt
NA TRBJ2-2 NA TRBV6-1 CASSDQGGITGELFF TGTGCCAGCAGTGATCAAGGGGGAATCACCGGGGAGCTGTTTTTT
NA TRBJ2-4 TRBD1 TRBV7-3 CASSWTGSGGIQYF TGTGCCAGCAGCTGGACAGGGAGTGGCGGCATTCAGTACTTC
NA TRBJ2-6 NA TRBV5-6 CASSFLPSGANVLTF TGTGCCAGCAGCTTTCTGCCCTCTGGGGCCAACGTCCTGACTTTC
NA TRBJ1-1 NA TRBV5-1 CASSLVRTQNTEAFF TGCGCCAGCAGCTTGGTTCGGACACAGAACACTGAAGCTTTCTTT
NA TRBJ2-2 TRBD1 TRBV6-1 CASRKGQGSTGELFF TGTGCCAGCAGGAAAGGACAGGGTAGCACCGGGGAGCTGTTTTTT
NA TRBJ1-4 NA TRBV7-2 CASRQASSEKLFF TGTGCCAGCAGACAGGCATCTTCCGAAAAACTGTTTTTT
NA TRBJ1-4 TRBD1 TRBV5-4 CASSSPGQGNEKLFF TGTGCCAGCAGTTCACCGGGACAGGGGAATGAAAAACTGTTTTTT
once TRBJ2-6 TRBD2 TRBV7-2 CASSLGSGRPGLGANVLTF TGTGCCAGCAGCTTAGGTAGCGGGCGCCCGGGATTGGGGGCCAACGTCCTGACTTTC
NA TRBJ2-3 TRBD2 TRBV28 CASSLVAGGRTDTQYF TGTGCCAGCAGCCTCGTAGCGGGAGGGCGCACAGATACGCAGTATTTT
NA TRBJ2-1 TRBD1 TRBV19 CASRPQDRGYNEQFF TGTGCCAGCCGACCTCAGGACAGGGGATACAATGAGCAGTTCTTC
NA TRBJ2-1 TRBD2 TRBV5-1 CASSSTSGSSHEQFF TGCGCCAGCAGCTCGACTAGCGGGAGCAGCCATGAGCAGTTCTTC
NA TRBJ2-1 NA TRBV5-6 CASSLGRRTGYNEQFF TGTGCCAGCAGCTTGGGTCGACGGACGGGGTACAATGAGCAGTTCTTC
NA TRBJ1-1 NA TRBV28 CASSLPPQGLNTEAFF TGTGCCAGCAGCCTACCCCCCCAGGGCTTGAACACTGAAGCTTTCTTT
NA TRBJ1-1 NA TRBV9 CASSVLSGFTEAFF TGTGCCAGCAGCGTATTGTCAGGTTTCACTGAAGCTTTCTTT
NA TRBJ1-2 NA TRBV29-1 CSVAGRGNYGYTF TGCAGCGTTGCGGGACGCGGGAACTATGGCTACACCTTC
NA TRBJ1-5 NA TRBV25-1 CASSELGGAQPQHF TGTGCCAGCAGTGAATTGGGGGGGGCTCAGCCCCAGCATTTT
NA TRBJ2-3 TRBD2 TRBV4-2 CASSQDLVRLAGGDTQYF TGTGCCAGCAGCCAAGATCTGGTAAGACTAGCGGGAGGTGATACGCAGTATTTT
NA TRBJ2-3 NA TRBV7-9 CASSLVGRASTDTQYF TGTGCCAGCAGCTTAGTGGGCAGGGCGAGCACAGATACGCAGTATTTT